This entry is about one T cell receptor (beta chain). There are 17 residues in the CDR3. The trim removed 0 bases at V and 3 bases at J, leaving 8 bases unmatched. CDR1 is SGHRS and CDR2 is YFSETQ in the germline V gene. These data are taken from a study of T-cell reconstitution after alpha-beta-depleted transplantation in children. TCRbeta library construction was performed incorporating unique molecular identifiers. TCRdb independently ran MiXCR on the PCR reads; one entry per CDR3 protein. The sample shows some 250,000 distinct CDR3 sequences, about 12% of them seen only once. The origin of this receptor is a human donor who donated a stem cell graft to a child with acute lymphoblastic leukemia. The V gene is TRBV5-1, the J gene TRBJ2-7; 11 bases line up with TRBD2. Here the sequenced sample was PBMCs from the stem cell graft donor, taken from the stem cell graft. In DNA form, the CDR3 reads TGCGCCAGCAGCTTGGGGGGCGGGGGACTAGCGGACTACGAGCAGTACTTC. Its translation is CASSLGGGGLADYEQYF.